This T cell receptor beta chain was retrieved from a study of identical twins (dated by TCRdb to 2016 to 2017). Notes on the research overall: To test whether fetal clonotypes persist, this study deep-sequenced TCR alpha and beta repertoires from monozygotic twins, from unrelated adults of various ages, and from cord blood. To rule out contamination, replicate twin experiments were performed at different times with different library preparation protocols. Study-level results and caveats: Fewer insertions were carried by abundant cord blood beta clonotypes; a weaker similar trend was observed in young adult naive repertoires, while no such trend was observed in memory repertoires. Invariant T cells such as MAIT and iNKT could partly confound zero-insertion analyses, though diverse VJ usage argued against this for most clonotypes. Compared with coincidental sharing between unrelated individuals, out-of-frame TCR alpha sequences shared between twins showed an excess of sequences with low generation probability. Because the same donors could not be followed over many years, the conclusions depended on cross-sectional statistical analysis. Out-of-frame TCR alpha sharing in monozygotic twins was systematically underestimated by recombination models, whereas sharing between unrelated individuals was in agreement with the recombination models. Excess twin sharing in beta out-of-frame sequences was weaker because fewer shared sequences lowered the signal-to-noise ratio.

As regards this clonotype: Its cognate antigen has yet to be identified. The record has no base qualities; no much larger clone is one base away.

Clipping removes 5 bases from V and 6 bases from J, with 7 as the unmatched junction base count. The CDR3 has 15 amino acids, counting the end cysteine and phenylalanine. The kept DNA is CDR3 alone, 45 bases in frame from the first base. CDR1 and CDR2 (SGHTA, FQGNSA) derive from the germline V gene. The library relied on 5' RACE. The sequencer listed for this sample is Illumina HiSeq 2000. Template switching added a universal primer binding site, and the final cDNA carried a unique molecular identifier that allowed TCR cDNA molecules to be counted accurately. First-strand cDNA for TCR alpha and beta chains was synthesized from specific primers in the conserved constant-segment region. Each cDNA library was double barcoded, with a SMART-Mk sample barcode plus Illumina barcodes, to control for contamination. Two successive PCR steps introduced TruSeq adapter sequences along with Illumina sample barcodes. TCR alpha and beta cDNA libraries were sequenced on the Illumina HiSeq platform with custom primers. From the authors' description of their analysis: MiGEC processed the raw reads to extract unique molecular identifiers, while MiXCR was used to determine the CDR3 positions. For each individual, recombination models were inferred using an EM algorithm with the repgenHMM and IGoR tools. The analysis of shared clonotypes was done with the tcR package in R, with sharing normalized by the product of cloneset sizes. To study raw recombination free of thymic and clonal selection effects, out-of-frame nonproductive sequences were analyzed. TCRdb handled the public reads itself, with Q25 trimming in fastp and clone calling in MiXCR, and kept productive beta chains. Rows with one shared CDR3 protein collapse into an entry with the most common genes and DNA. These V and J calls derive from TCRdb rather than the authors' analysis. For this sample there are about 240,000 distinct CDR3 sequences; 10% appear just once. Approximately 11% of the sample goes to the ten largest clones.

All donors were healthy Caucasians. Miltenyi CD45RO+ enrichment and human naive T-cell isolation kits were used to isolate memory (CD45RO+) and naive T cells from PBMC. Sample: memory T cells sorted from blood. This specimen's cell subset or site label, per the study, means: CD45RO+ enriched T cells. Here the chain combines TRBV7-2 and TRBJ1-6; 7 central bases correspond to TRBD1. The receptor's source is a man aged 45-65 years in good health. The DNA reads TGTGCCAGCAGCCCCAGGGGGGATGGTAATTCACCCCTCCACTTT. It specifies CASSPRGDGNSPLHF.